This paragraph covers one TCR beta chain sequence. Which antigen it targets is not known. No base quality values were provided; no much bigger clone lies one nucleotide off. This specimen's time point label, interpreted: week 11, during vaccination. Every vaccine dose consisted of 300 ug of a 20-mer mutant IDH1 peptide in Montanide, administered subcutaneously together with topical imiquimod. Newly diagnosed WHO grade 3 or 4 IDH1-mutant astrocytomas showing loss of nuclear ATRX were present in the donors. The samples were drawn from NOA16, a multicentre, single-arm, open-label phase I trial in Germany that tested a mutant IDH1 peptide vaccine in humans for the first time. Genomic DNA for TCRB sequencing was extracted from EDTA blood using the DNeasy Blood and Tissue Kit. This sample is drawn from a study of a mutant IDH1 vaccine in newly diagnosed glioma (dated by TCRdb to about 2021). With regard to the full study: Patients were given eight vaccinations, in weeks 1, 3, 5, 7, 11, 15, 19 and 23, which matched visits V03 through V10. Vaccination was initiated 4-6 weeks after radiotherapy alone, or concurrently with temozolomide cycles in the chemotherapy-containing groups. The 32 treated patients were 62.5% male and around 40% female, with a mean age of approximately 40 years. Prior to enrollment, patients had been given standard therapy consisting of radiotherapy alone, temozolomide alone, or radiochemotherapy with temozolomide, with the combination given to most patients. Peripheral blood was collected at six visits: V03 (baseline), V05, V07, V10, V12 and V13. For exploratory analyses, longitudinal TCRB deep sequencing was carried out in 25 treated patients wherever samples were available.

Points the paper makes about the study in general: Availability determined which PBMC samples were chosen for TCRB deep sequencing. Changes in the top peripheral T cell clonotypes picked up by TCRB sequencing did not appear to be linked to pseudoprogression. Vaccine-induced immune responses across multiple MHC alleles were detected in around 92% of patients. According to the authors, sample limitations meant that analyses of patient blood samples could not be reproduced.

Cut back by 3 bases and 1 base, the V and J ends lie 21 bases apart. CDR1 and CDR2 are drawn from the germline V gene: MDHEN, SYDVKM. The CDR3 numbers 18 residues from cysteine through phenylalanine. The read is trimmed to its CDR3 DNA, 54 bases read in frame from base 1. Library preparation employed the immunoSEQ multiplex PCR assay. Rearranged TCR beta chain sequences were amplified using the hsTCRB Kit according to the manufacturer's protocol. Sequencing of TCRB libraries was carried out on an Illumina MiSeq. For the original study's pipeline: The kit vendor's proprietary platform handled demultiplexing, trimming and gene mapping. TCRdb limited this immuneACCESS table to in-frame rearrangements with V and J called. A share of clones is missing; checked studies link under half to unresolved V genes, and the rest is unexplained. The DNA gave D and trimming, while V, J and clone size come from that table. The sample table lists under 150,000 clones, around four fifths of them with a count of one. The top ten constitute 4.5% to 6% of the sample.

The chain links TRBV28 with TRBJ1-1; the D gene is not confidently resolved. The input for sequencing was PBMCs, taken from a glioma patient whose treatment included an IDH1 peptide vaccine. The receptor was isolated from a man aged 35 to 55 with glioma. This receptor carries the CDR3 CASSFLTFSRISNTEAFF. The DNA sequence is TGTGCCAGCAGTTTCCTTACCTTCTCCAGAATTTCGAACACTGAAGCTTTCTTT.